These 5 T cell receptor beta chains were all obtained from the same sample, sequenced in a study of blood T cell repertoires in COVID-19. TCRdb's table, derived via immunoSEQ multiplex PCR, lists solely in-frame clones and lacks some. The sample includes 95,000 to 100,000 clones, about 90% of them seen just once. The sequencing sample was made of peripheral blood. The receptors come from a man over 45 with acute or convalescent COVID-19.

This chain's CDR3 is CASRISGGLDTQYF. CDR3 bases: TGTGCCAGCAGAATAAGCGGGGGGTTAGATACGCAGTATTTT. V gene TRBV11-2 combines with J gene TRBJ2-3; 9 nucleotides agree with TRBD2. The CDR3 runs 14 residues. V shed 6 bases and J 5 bases; nucleotides not matched to a gene: 6. CDR1 is SGHAT, CDR2 FQNNGV, per germline.

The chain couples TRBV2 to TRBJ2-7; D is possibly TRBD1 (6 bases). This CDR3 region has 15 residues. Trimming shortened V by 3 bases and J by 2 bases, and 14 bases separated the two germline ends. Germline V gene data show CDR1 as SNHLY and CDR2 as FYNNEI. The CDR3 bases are TGTGCCAGCAGTGAGTCAGGGGCGATTACCTACGAGCAGTACTTC. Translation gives CASSESGAITYEQYF.

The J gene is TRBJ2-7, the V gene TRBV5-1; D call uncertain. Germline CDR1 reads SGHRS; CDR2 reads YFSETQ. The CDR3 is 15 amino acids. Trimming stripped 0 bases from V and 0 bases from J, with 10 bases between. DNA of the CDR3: TGCGCCAGCAGCTTGGGTGTACCGGGCTCCTACGAGCAGTACTTC. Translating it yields CASSLGVPGSYEQYF.

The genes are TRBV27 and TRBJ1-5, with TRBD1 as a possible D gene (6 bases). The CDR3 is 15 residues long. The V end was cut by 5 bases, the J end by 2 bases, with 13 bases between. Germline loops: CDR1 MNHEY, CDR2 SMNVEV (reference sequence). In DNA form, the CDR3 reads TGTGCCAGCAGTCTACAGGGATTTGGCAATCAGCCCCAGCATTTT. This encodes CASSLQGFGNQPQHF.

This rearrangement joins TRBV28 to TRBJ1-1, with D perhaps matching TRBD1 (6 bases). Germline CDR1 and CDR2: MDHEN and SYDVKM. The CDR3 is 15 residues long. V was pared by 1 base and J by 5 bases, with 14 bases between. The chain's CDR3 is CASSLSVGGLTEAFF. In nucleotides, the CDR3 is TGTGCCAGCAGTTTATCGGTGGGGGGGCTGACTGAAGCTTTCTTT.